The 12 T cell receptor beta chains in this list originate from one sample, sequenced in a study of blood T cell repertoires in COVID-19. TCRdb's copy holds only in-frame clones and misses some; the assay was immunoSEQ multiplex PCR. The sample records roughly 34,000 clones, roughly nine tenths being singletons. Sequencing was performed on peripheral blood. These receptors all stem from a human donor with active COVID-19. The donor label of this sample is uncertain.

This chain joins TRBV5-8 and TRBJ2-1; 11 bases map to TRBD1. J was trimmed by 6 bases and V by 7 bases; bases with no gene match: 18. Germline V CDR1 and CDR2: SGHTS, YDEGEE. The CDR3 is 18 residues long. CDR3 in amino acids: CASPDRGLKGLVINEQFF. CDR3 nucleotides: TGTGCCAGCCCGGACAGGGGGCTTAAGGGACTAGTTATCAATGAGCAGTTCTTC.

The chain employs TRBV2 and TRBJ2-3; 8 nucleotides match TRBD2. The trim removed 2 bases at V and 2 bases at J, leaving 6 bases unmatched. This CDR3 is 16 amino acids long. CDR1 is SNHLY and CDR2 is FYNNEI in the germline V gene. The CDR3 sequence: CASSESGRAATDTQYF. In nucleotides, the CDR3 is TGTGCCAGCAGTGAATCCGGGAGGGCCGCCACAGATACGCAGTATTTT.

The chain carries TRBV7-2 and TRBJ2-4, with a possible D match to TRBD2 (5 bases). V dropped 5 bases and J dropped 3 bases, with 14 bases sitting between them. This CDR3 is 15 amino acids long. CDR1 is SGHTA and CDR2 is FQGNSA in the germline V gene. The CDR3 coding sequence is TGTGCCAGCAGCCCCGACCCGGGATACAAAAACATTCAGTACTTC. Amino acids: CASSPDPGYKNIQYF.

This chain uses TRBV2 with TRBJ2-3; 9 nucleotides line up with TRBD2. This CDR3 is built from 16 residues. With V trimmed by 5 bases and J by 0 bases, 6 bases remained unmatched. From germline, CDR1 is SNHLY and CDR2 FYNNEI. The CDR3 protein is CASSRTSERSTDTQYF. The CDR3 DNA reads TGTGCCAGCAGTAGGACTAGCGAGCGTAGCACAGATACGCAGTATTTT.

The J gene is TRBJ2-3, the V gene TRBV7-9; 13 nucleotides align to TRBD2. CDR3 length: 16 residues. V shed 3 bases and J 5 bases; nucleotides not matched to a gene: 5. Per the germline V gene, CDR1 is SEHNR and CDR2 is FQNEAQ (reference sequence). In DNA form, the CDR3 reads TGTGCCAGCAGCTTGGGACTAGCGGGGCCGGGAGATACGCAGTATTTT. Amino acid sequence: CASSLGLAGPGDTQYF. The full variable domain, its missing parts supplied by reference TRBV7-9 and TRBJ2-3, is DTGVSQNPRHKITKRGQNVTFRCDPISEHNRLYWYRQTLGQGPEFLTYFQNEAQLEKSRLLSDRFSAERPKGSFSTLEIQRTEQGDSAMYLCASSLGLAGPGDTQYFGPGTRLTVL.

The chain is built from TRBV20-1 and TRBJ1-2, with D maybe TRBD1 (6 bases). Trimming stripped 3 bases from V and 5 bases from J, with 13 bases between. The CDR3 is 13 residues long. From germline, CDR1 is DFQATT and CDR2 SNEGSKA (reference sequence). The CDR3 protein is CSASKGVGYGYTF. The CDR3 DNA sequence: TGCAGTGCTAGTAAGGGGGTTGGTTATGGCTACACCTTC.

This chain joins TRBV28 and TRBJ2-5, with TRBD1 matching 8 bases. CDR1 is MDHEN and CDR2 is SYDVKM in the germline V gene. The ends lost 6 bases at V and 4 bases at J; junction bases unmatched: 19. The CDR3 covers 18 residues. CDR3 sequence: CASSWGPAGQGRGETQYF. CDR3 coding DNA: TGTGCCAGCAGCTGGGGGCCGGCCGGACAGGGACGGGGAGAGACCCAGTACTTC.

The chain combines TRBV7-2 with TRBJ2-5; 7 bases match TRBD1. The CDR3 runs to 14 residues. Germline V CDR1 and CDR2: SGHTA, FQGNSA. V shed 3 bases and J 3 bases; nucleotides not matched to a gene: 4. This CDR3 is CASSFYTGEETQYF. In DNA form, the CDR3 reads TGTGCCAGCAGCTTCTATACAGGGGAAGAGACCCAGTACTTC.

The CDR3 spells CASSLPGQGSDEQFF. Written as DNA, the CDR3 is TGTGCCAGCAGCTTGCCGGGACAGGGTAGCGATGAGCAGTTCTTC. V gene TRBV5-8 combines with J gene TRBJ2-1, with 9 bases identical to TRBD1. V lost 1 base to trimming and J lost 8 bases; unmatched junction nucleotides: 7. The CDR3 has 15 residues. Germline CDR1 and CDR2: SGHTS and YDEGEE.

The chain links TRBV7-3 to TRBJ2-2; D is perhaps TRBD2 (7 bases). V was trimmed by 6 bases and J by 0 bases, leaving 11 bases between them. Looked up from germline, CDR1 is SGHTA and CDR2 is FQGTGA. The CDR3 has 15 amino acids. CDR3 protein: CASSGGAPNTGELFF. In DNA form, the CDR3 reads TGTGCCAGCAGTGGGGGGGCCCCGAACACCGGGGAGCTGTTTTTT.

The chain links TRBV5-1 to TRBJ2-1; 9 bases are shared with TRBD2. The CDR3 is 13 residues long. Germline-derived CDR1 and CDR2 are SGHRS and YFSETQ. The V gene end was trimmed by 4 bases and the J gene end by 10 bases; junction bases not matched to a gene: 6. The CDR3 reads CASSPGLAMEQFF. CDR3 nucleotides: TGCGCCAGCAGCCCGGGACTAGCAATGGAGCAGTTCTTC.

The genes are TRBV2 and TRBJ2-7; TRBD2 matches 11 bases. J gave up 7 bases and V 8 bases, and 16 bases lay outside the gene matches. The CDR3 runs to 16 residues. Germline assignment: CDR1 SNHLY and CDR2 FYNNEI. The CDR3 loop is CASLPTVAGGLGEQYF. CDR3 nucleotides: TGTGCCAGCCTCCCCACCGTAGCGGGGGGGTTGGGAGAGCAGTACTTC.